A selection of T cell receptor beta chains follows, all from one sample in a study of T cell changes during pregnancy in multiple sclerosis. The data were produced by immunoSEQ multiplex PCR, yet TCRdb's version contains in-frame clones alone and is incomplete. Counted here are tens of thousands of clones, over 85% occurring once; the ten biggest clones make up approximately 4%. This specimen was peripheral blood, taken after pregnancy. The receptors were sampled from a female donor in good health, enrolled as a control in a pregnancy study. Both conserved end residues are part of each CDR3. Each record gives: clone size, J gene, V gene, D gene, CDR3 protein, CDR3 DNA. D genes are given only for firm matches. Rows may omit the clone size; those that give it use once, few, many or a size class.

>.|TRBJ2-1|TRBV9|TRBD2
CASSVVGSGYSSYNEQFF
TGTGCCAGCAGCGTAGTTGGTAGCGGGTATTCCTCCTACAATGAGCAGTTCTTC
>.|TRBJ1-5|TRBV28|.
CASSWGRQPQHF
TGTGCCAGCAGTTGGGGGCGTCAGCCCCAGCATTTT
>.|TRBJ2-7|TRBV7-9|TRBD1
CASSPTGGNYEQYF
TGTGCCAGCAGCCCGACAGGGGGGAACTACGAGCAGTACTTC
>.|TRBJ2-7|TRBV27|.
CASSTDTHSYEQYF
TGTGCCAGCAGTACCGACACCCACTCCTACGAGCAGTACTTC
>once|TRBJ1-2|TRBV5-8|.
CASSIRQGGVRQSLYGYTF
TGTGCCAGCAGCATACGCCAGGGCGGAGTTCGACAGTCACTCTATGGCTACACCTTC
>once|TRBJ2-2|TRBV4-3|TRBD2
CASSPREGRGGELFF
TGCGCCAGCAGCCCTCGGGAGGGAAGGGGCGGGGAGCTGTTTTTT
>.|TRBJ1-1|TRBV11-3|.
CASSLSRDTEAFF
TGTGCCAGCAGCTTATCCAGGGATACTGAAGCTTTCTTT
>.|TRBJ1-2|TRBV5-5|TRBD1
CASMHQGAVPYGYTF
TGTGCCAGCATGCACCAGGGGGCGGTGCCCTATGGCTACACCTTC
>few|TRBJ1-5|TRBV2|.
CASSEGDGSEPQHF
TGTGCCAGCAGTGAAGGGGACGGGAGTGAGCCCCAGCATTTT
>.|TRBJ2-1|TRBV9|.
CASTPGLALYNEQFF
TGTGCCAGCACCCCCGGGCTAGCTCTCTACAATGAGCAGTTCTTC
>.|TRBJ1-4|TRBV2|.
CASRGGGWYSEKLFF
TGTGCCAGCAGGGGGGGAGGCTGGTATAGTGAAAAACTGTTTTTT
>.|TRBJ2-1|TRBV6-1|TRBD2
CASSPLAGGNNEQFF
TGTGCCAGCAGTCCCTTAGCGGGAGGGAACAATGAGCAGTTCTTC
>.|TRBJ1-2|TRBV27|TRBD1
CASSLFSQNGQVNYGYTF
TGTGCCAGCAGTTTATTTTCCCAAAATGGACAGGTTAACTATGGCTACACCTTC
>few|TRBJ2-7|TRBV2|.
CASSQLGRSRGSEQYF
TGTGCCAGCAGTCAACTGGGGCGGTCTAGGGGGAGCGAGCAGTACTTC
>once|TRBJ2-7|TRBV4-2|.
CASSQDIGGTYEQYF
TGTGCCAGCAGCCAAGATATCGGGGGTACCTACGAGCAGTACTTC
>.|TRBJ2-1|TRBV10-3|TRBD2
CAISEFGREDYNEQFF
TGTGCCATCAGTGAGTTCGGGCGGGAGGACTACAATGAGCAGTTCTTC
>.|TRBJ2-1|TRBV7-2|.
CASSGGLREQFF
TGTGCCAGCAGCGGAGGGTTGCGTGAGCAGTTCTTC
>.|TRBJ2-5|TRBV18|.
CASSPLQIAKETQYF
TGTGCCAGCTCACCACTCCAAATAGCAAAAGAGACCCAGTACTTC
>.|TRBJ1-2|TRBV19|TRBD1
CASSWGQWEGYTF
TGTGCCAGTAGTTGGGGACAGTGGGAAGGCTACACCTTC
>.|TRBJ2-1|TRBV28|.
CASRHRQDGDEQFF
TGTGCCAGCCGACATCGACAGGATGGGGATGAGCAGTTCTTC
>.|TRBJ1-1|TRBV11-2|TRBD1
CASSLGTGGPYTEAFF
TGTGCCAGCAGCTTAGGGACAGGGGGCCCTTACACTGAAGCTTTCTTT
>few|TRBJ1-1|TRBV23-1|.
CASSLGPEAFF
TGCGCCAGCAGTCTGGGGCCTGAAGCTTTCTTT
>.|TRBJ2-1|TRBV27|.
CASSLGTRGEQFF
TGTGCCAGCAGTTTAGGGACACGGGGTGAGCAGTTCTTC
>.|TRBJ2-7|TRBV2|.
CASGRLENYEQYF
TGTGCCAGCGGAAGACTGGAGAACTACGAGCAGTACTTC
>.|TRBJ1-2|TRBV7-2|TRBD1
CASRDRGLYGYTF
TGTGCCAGCAGGGACAGGGGACTCTATGGCTACACCTTC
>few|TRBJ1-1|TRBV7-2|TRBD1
CASSFDRGNTEAFF
TGTGCCAGCAGCTTTGACAGGGGGAACACTGAAGCTTTCTTT
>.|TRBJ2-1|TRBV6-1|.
CASSGRVGNWINEQFF
TGTGCCAGCAGTGGGCGGGTGGGAAATTGGATAAATGAGCAGTTCTTC
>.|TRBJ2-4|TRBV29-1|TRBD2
CSAESGLAGDIAKNIQYF
TGCAGCGCCGAGTCGGGACTAGCGGGGGACATAGCCAAAAACATTCAGTACTTC
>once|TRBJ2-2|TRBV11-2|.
CASTLSEVSGELFF
TGTGCCAGCACCCTTAGCGAAGTTTCCGGGGAGCTGTTTTTT
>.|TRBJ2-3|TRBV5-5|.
CASSLSSDTQYF
TGTGCCAGCAGCCTCAGTTCCGATACGCAGTATTTT
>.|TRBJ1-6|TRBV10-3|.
CAVGGEGKENSPLHF
TGTGCCGTCGGAGGCGAGGGCAAGGAGAATTCACCCCTCCACTTT
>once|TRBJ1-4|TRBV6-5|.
CASRPRQTTNEKLFF
TGTGCCAGCAGACCTAGGCAGACAACTAATGAAAAACTGTTTTTT
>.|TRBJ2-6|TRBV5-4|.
CASSLGTSYSGANVLTF
TGTGCCAGCAGCTTGGGGACAAGTTACTCTGGGGCCAACGTCCTGACTTTC
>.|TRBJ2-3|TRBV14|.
CASSQVATDTQYF
TGTGCCAGCAGCCAAGTCGCGACAGATACGCAGTATTTT
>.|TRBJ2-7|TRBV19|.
CASSHKGAYEQYF
TGTGCCAGTAGTCATAAAGGGGCTTACGAGCAGTACTTC
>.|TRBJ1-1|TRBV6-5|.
CASSFTGLNTEAFF
TGTGCCAGCAGTTTCACAGGGTTGAACACTGAAGCTTTCTTT
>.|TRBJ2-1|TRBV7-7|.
CASSLDWGSVNEQFF
TGTGCTAGCAGCTTAGATTGGGGTAGCGTAAATGAGCAGTTCTTC
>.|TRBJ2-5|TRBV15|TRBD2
CATTDGRASETQYF
TGTGCCACCACCGACGGGAGGGCCTCAGAGACCCAGTACTTC
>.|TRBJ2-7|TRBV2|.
CASSPTIQGSGEQYF
TGTGCCAGCAGTCCTACCATACAGGGCTCGGGGGAGCAGTACTTC
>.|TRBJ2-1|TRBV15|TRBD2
CATSRGLAGGDNEQFF
TGTGCCACCAGCAGGGGACTAGCGGGAGGGGACAATGAGCAGTTCTTC
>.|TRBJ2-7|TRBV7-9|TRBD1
CASSTRDSTYEQYF
TGTGCCAGCAGCACCCGGGACAGTACCTACGAGCAGTACTTC
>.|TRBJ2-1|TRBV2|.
CASSESSYEQFF
TGTGCCAGCAGTGAGTCTAGTTATGAGCAGTTCTTC
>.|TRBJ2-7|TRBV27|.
CASSLGGYEQYF
TGTGCCAGCAGTTTAGGCGGGTACGAGCAGTACTTC
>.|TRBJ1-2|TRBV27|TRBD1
CASRLGQGGYGYTF
TGTGCCAGCCGACTCGGACAGGGGGGCTATGGCTACACCTTC